This T cell receptor (beta chain) was documented in a study of beta chain features in type 1 diabetes. V was cut by 5 bases and J by 2 bases, with 12 bases left in between. Germline CDR1 reads SSHAT; CDR2 reads FNYEAQ (reference sequence). The CDR3 has 15 residues. Expressed TCRB transcripts were sequenced after all isolated RNA was converted to cDNA. Here immunoSEQ multiplex PCR was the method, and the copy in TCRdb shows in-frame clones only, minus some. The sample carries about 620,000 clones, around 16% recorded once. The sequencing input was naive CD4+ T cells from blood. This TCR was recovered from a man aged 18 to 35 in good health. V usage is TRBV7-7 and J usage is TRBJ2-2; TRBD1 is a possible D gene (5 bases). The CDR3 is CASSASGINTGELFF. DNA for the CDR3: TGTGCCAGCAGCGCATCAGGGATTAACACCGGGGAGCTGTTTTTT.